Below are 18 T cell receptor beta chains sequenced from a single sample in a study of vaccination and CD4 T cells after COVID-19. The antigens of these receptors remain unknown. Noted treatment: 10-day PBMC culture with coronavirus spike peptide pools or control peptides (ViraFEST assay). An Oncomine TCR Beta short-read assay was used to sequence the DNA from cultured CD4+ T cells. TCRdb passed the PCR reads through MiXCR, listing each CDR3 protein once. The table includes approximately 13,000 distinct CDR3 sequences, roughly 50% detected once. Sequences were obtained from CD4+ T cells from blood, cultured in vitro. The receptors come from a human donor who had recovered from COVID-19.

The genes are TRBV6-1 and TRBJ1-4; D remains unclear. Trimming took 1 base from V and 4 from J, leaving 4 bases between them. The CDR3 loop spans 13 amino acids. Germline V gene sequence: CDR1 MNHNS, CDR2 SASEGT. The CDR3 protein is CASSEDFNEKLFF. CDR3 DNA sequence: TGTGCCAGCAGTGAAGACTTTAATGAAAAACTGTTTTTT.

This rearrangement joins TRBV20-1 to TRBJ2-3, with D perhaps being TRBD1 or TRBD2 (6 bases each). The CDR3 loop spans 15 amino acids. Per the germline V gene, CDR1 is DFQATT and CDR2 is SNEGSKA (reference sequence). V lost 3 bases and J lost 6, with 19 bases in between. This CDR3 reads CSARFARGEADTQYF. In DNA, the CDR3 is TGCAGTGCTAGGTTTGCTAGGGGGGAAGCGGATACGCAGTATTTT.

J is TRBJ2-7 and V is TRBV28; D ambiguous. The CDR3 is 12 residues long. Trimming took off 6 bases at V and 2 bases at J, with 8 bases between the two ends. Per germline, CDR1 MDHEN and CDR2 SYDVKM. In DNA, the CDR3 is TGTGCCAGCAGGGCCGGACCCTACGAGCAGTACTTC. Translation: CASRAGPYEQYF.

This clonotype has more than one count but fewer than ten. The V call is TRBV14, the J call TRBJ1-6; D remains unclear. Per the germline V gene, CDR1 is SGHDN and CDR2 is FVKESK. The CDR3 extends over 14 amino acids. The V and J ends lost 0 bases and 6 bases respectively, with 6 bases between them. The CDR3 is CASSQEVPNSPLHF. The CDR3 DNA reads TGTGCCAGCAGCCAAGAAGTGCCTAATTCACCCCTCCACTTT. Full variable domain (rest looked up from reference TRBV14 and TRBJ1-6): EAGVTQFPSHSVIEKGQTVTLRCDPISGHDNLYWYRRVMGKEIKFLLHFVKESKQDESGMPNNRFLAERTGGTYSTLKVQPAELEDSGVYFCASSQEVPNSPLHFGNGTRLTVT.

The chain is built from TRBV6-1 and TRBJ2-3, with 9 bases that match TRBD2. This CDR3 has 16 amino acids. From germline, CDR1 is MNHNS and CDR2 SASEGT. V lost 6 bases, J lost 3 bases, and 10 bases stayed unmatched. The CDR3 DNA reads TGTGCCAGCAGGGGTACGCGGGAGGGCCTGACAGATACGCAGTATTTT. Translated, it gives CASRGTREGLTDTQYF.

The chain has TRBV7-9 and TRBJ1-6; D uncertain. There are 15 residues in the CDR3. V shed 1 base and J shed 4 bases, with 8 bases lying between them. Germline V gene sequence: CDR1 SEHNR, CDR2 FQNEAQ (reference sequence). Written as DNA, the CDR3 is TGTGCCAGCAGCTTAGATCGACGGTATAATTCACCCCTCCACTTT. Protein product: CASSLDRRYNSPLHF. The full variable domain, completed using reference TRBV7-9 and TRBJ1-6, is DTGVSQNPRHKITKRGQNVTFRCDPISEHNRLYWYRQTLGQGPEFLTYFQNEAQLEKSRLLSDRFSAERPKGSFSTLEIQRTEQGDSAMYLCASSLDRRYNSPLHFGNGTRLTVT.

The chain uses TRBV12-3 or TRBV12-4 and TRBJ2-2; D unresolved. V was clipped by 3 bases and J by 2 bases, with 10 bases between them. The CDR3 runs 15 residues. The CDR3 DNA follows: TGTGCCAGCAGTTTGTGGGTGGTAAACACCGGGGAGCTGTTTTTT. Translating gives CASSLWVVNTGELFF.

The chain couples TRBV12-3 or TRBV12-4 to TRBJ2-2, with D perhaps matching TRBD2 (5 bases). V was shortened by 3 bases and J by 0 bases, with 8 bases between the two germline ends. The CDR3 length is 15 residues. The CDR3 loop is CASSFGLPNTGELFF. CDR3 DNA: TGTGCCAGCAGTTTTGGACTTCCGAACACCGGGGAGCTGTTTTTT.

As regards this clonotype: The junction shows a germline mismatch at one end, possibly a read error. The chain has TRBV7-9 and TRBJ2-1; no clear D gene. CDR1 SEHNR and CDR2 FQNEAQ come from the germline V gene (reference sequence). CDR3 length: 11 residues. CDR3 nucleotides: TGTGCCAGCAGCTACGACAATGAGCAGCTCTTC. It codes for CASSYDNEQLF.

This CDR3 is CSARSYPDIQRTQYF. The DNA of the CDR3 is TGCAGTGCTAGATCCTATCCCGACATCCAGCGTACGCAGTATTTT. The chain has TRBV20-1 and TRBJ2-3; D remains unclear. Per the germline V gene, CDR1 is DFQATT and CDR2 is SNEGSKA (reference sequence). Between the trimmed V and J ends, which lost 2 bases and 8 bases, there was a span of 20 bases. This CDR3 has 15 residues.

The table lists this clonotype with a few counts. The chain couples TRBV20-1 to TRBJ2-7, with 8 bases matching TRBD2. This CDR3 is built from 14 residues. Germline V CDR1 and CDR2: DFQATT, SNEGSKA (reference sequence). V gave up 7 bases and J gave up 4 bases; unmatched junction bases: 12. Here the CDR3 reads CSGLVVTSAYEQYF. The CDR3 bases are TGCAGTGGTTTGGTGGTGACTAGCGCTTACGAGCAGTACTTC.

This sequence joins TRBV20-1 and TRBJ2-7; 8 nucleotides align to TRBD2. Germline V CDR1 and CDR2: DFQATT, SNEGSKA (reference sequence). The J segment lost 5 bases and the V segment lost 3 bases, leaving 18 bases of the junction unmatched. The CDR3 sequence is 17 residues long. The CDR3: CSARSPGGGGRLNEQYF. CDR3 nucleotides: TGCAGTGCTAGGTCCCCCGGCGGAGGCGGGAGGTTGAACGAGCAGTACTTC.

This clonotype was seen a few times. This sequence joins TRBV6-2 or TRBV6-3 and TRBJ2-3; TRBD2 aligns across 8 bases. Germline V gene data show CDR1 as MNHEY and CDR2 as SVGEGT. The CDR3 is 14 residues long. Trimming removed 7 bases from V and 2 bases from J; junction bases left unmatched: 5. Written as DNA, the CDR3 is TGTGCCAGCACCACTAGCGGAGCCACAGATACGCAGTATTTT. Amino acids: CASTTSGATDTQYF.

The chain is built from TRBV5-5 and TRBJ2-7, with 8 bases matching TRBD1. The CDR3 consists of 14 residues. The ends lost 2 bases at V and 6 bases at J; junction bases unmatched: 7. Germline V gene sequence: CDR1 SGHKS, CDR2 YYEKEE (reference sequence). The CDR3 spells CASSFFQGATEQYF. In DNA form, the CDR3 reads TGTGCCAGCAGCTTTTTTCAGGGGGCTACCGAGCAGTACTTC.

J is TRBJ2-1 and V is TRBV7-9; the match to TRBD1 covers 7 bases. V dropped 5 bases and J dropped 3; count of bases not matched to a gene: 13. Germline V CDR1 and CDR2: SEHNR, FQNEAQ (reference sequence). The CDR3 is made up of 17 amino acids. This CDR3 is CASSPKTAGGFYNEQFF. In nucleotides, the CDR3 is TGTGCCAGCAGCCCAAAAACGGCAGGGGGATTCTACAATGAGCAGTTCTTC.

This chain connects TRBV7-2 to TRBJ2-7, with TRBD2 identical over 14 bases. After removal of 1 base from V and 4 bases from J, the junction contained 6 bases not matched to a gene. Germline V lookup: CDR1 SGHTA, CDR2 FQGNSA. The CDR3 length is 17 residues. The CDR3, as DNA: TGTGCCAGCAGCTTAGTACTCGGGACTAGCGGGAGTTACGAGCAGTACTTC. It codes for CASSLVLGTSGSYEQYF.

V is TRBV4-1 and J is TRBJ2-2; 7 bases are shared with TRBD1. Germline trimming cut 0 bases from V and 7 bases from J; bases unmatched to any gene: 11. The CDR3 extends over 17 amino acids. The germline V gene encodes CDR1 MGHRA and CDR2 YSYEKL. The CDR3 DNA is TGCGCCAGCAGCCAAGAATCCTATCACAGGGGTGACGGGGAGCTGTTTTTT. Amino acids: CASSQESYHRGDGELFF.

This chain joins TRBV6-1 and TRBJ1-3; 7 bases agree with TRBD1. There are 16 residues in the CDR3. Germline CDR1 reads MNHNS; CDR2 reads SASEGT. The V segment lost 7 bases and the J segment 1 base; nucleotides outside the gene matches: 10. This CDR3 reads CASTIVTGRSGNTIYF. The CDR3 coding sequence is TGTGCCAGCACAATTGTGACAGGGCGGTCTGGAAACACCATATATTTT.